This TCR beta chain was documented in a study of blood T cell repertoires in COVID-19. About the research overall: Specimens from acute and convalescent COVID-19 originated in the United States, Italy and Spain. PBMCs, B-cell-depleted T cells, or T cells provided the cDNA or gDNA that made up the material.

CDR1 and CDR2 from the germline V gene are MDHEN and SYDVKM. The V segment lost 4 bases and the J segment 7 bases; nucleotides outside the gene matches: 4. CDR3 size: 13 residues. Original analysis: Estimation of nucleated cell counts was performed using reference gene primer amplification. Sequencing used immunoSEQ multiplex PCR; TCRdb keeps in-frame clones, though not all of them. The V and J calls and clone size were taken over from that table, and D and trimming were inferred from the DNA. Of about 440,000 clones listed, about 87% were seen once; the top ten hold approximately 12%. This clone has just one count. Seattle patients were enrolled during active infection and followed longitudinally.

The rearrangement joins TRBV28 to TRBJ2-4; 7 bases are shared with TRBD1. What was sequenced was peripheral blood. This sequence originates from a woman between 45 and 60 years old with COVID-19, enrolled during active disease. In DNA form, the CDR3 reads TGTGCCAGCAGTTCTCACAGGGGTAACATTCAGTACTTC. Translated, it gives CASSSHRGNIQYF.